This T cell receptor (beta chain) was documented in a study of cytomegalovirus exposure and HLA in healthy donors. About the research overall: Unique TCRs from HLA-typed donors, 85 million to 100 million of them, were held in an early data release.

The V gene's germline CDR1 is SGHTA and CDR2 FQGNSA. V gave up 5 bases and J gave up 6 bases, with 17 bases separating them. This CDR3 is 15 amino acids long. PCR amplification relied on 60 Vbeta primers (plus 13 Jbeta primers). The table came from immunoSEQ multiplex PCR; TCRdb's copy has only in-frame clones and leaves some out. The table includes 130,000 or so clones, roughly 83% detected once. The receptor was isolated from a middle-aged man in good health and CMV-seronegative. The sample consisted of PBMCs. The chain links TRBV7-2 to TRBJ1-5, with D hard to call. The CDR3 here is CASSAGGMNGQPQHF. CDR3 coding DNA: TGTGCCAGCAGCGCCGGCGGGATGAATGGTCAGCCCCAGCATTTT.